This TCR beta chain is drawn from a study of blood T cell repertoires in COVID-19 (dated by TCRdb to about 2020). For context, the study as a whole: The collaborator samples originated in the United States, Italy and Spain and spanned the acute and convalescent phases of COVID-19. Where HLA class I and class II types were available, the types were taken from metadata supplied by the sample provider, not from assay-based typing. Sample metadata almost always included a de-identified subject ID, COVID-19 status, age in years and sex. The material from the prospective study consisted of cDNA or gDNA derived from T cells, B-cell-depleted T cells, or PBMCs. The dataset comprised deeply sampled blood TCRbeta repertoires from subjects exposed to, actively infected with, or recovered from COVID-19. The samples were drawn from two sources: the first 160 participants of the ongoing ImmuneRACE study, and 1,000 to 1,500 subjects contributed by 6 global collaborators. A freely available public database, intended as a resource for researchers studying the immune response to SARS-CoV-2, is where the repertoires were released.

In Seattle, one collaborating source enrolled patients while the infection was active and tracked those patients longitudinally over the course of disease. The collaborating institutions used their own protocols to collect whole blood in K2EDTA tubes. For TCRbeta analysis, collaborators shipped samples in one of three forms: frozen whole blood, isolated PBMCs, or DNA extracted from either of those sample types. Findings and caveats that apply to the study as a whole: The amount of clinical and demographic metadata varied by source and participant and was provided uncurated.

Details on this clone: Its antigen remains unidentified. Nothing much larger sits one base from this clone, and base qualities are not available.

TCRbeta CDR3 regions were amplified from genomic DNA by means of the immunoSEQ Assay, a bias-controlled multiplex PCR. The study's own analysis went as follows. The number of nucleated cells in each sample was estimated from the amplification of reference gene primers within the assay. To quantify the absolute abundance of each unique TCRbeta CDR3 rearrangement, sequence reads were collapsed and filtered. For each sample, productive Simpson clonality was calculated by taking the square root of Simpson's diversity index across productive rearrangements. Imported from immuneACCESS, the table was reduced by TCRdb to in-frame sequences with V and J called. These copies leave out some clones; in studies compared against another copy, an unresolved V gene accounts for under half, and the cause of the remainder is not known. That table supplies the V and J calls and clone size; D and trimming were determined from the DNA. Across this sample there are about 420,000 clones, with about 90% seen only once. The ten largest clonotypes hold more than 0.7% of the sample.

CDR1 SGHNT and CDR2 YYREEE are derived from the germline V gene (reference sequence). At the junction V is shortened by 4 bases and J by 0 bases, with 20 bases in between. The CDR3, cysteine through phenylalanine, is 18 amino acids long. This entry keeps only the CDR3 DNA: 54 bases, framed from base 1. Material for sequencing was peripheral blood. Here the chain combines TRBV5-4 and TRBJ2-1; a tentative D call is TRBD2 (6 bases match). The receptor's source is a man between 18 and 29 years old with COVID-19, enrolled during active disease. The CDR3 amino acid sequence is: CASSGPGAGKSSYNEQFF. The nucleotide sequence is TGTGCCAGCAGCGGGCCGGGAGCCGGGAAAAGCTCCTACAATGAGCAGTTCTTC.